Sequencing of this TCR beta chain was carried out in a study of vaccination and CD4 T cells after COVID-19. The wider study: Two mRNA vaccine doses were given, either BNT162b2 or mRNA-1273.

Time point given: late sampling 161 to 241 days after vaccination in a few convalescent patients. CDR1 is SEHNR and CDR2 is FQNEAQ in the germline V gene (reference sequence). CDR3 size: 18 residues. V lost 2 bases and J lost 4; bases outside the gene matches: 15. MiXCR was run by TCRdb on the PCR reads, yielding one entry per CDR3 protein. Among approximately 30,000 distinct CDR3 sequences listed, roughly 51% were seen once. Sample: CD4+ T cells from blood, taken about 7 months after SARS-CoV-2 vaccination. This chain joins TRBV7-9 and TRBJ1-2; 8 bases match TRBD1. The source of this sequence is a human donor who had recovered from COVID-19. The CDR3 loop reads CASSLFDSTGDDSYGYTF. The CDR3 DNA reads as TGTGCCAGCAGCTTATTCGACTCGACAGGGGACGACTCCTATGGCTACACCTTC.